This T cell receptor (beta chain) was obtained from a study of cytomegalovirus exposure and HLA in healthy donors. The CDR3 consists of 14 residues. The V gene's germline CDR1 is SGHTA and CDR2 FQGTGA. The V gene lost 5 bases and the J gene lost 4 bases, with 13 bases spanning the gap. 60 Vbeta and 13 Jbeta primers were used in PCR. Only in-frame clones appear in the TCRdb table, and some are missing; sequencing was by immunoSEQ multiplex PCR. The table records tens of thousands of clones, approximately 82% of them present only once. Whole-study findings and limits: In a later analysis, CMV-associated beta chains were mostly HLA-associated, it appeared. A cluster of highly shared sequence variants was likely a sequencing artifact.

This clone was recorded a few times. Its target is not known. The material sequenced was PBMCs. This TCR was recovered from a man aged 18 to 29 in good health and CMV-seronegative. The chain combines TRBV7-3 with TRBJ2-3; D possibly corresponds to TRBD2 (6 bases). The CDR3 loop is CASSGGNLPDTQYF. The CDR3 nucleotides read TGTGCCAGCAGCGGCGGGAATCTACCAGATACGCAGTATTTT.